Each of the 22 T cell receptor beta chains below was sequenced from the same sample in a study of blood T cell repertoires in COVID-19. Libraries were prepared by immunoSEQ multiplex PCR; TCRdb keeps only in-frame clonotypes and omits some of them. The sample holds about 290,000 clones; around 85% are singletons and the top ten take around 4.1%. The sample taken for sequencing was peripheral blood. These receptors were taken from a woman aged 45-60 years with active or convalescent COVID-19.

The rearrangement joins TRBV3-1 (or the pseudogene TRBV3-2) to TRBJ2-7; 7 bases fit TRBD2. Germline V gene lookup returns CDR1 LGHDT and CDR2 YNNKEL (reference sequence). This CDR3 has 15 amino acids. J was trimmed by 1 base and V by 2 bases; bases with no gene match: 5. The CDR3 region has the DNA TGTGCCAGCAGCCAACGCAGCGGGATTTCCTACGAGCAGTACTTC. Translated: CASSQRSGISYEQYF.

This sequence joins TRBV2 and TRBJ1-1, with a weak D call TRBD1 (6 bases). Germline-derived CDR1 and CDR2 are SNHLY and FYNNEI. The CDR3 consists of 15 residues. Trimming pared 2 bases from V and 0 bases from J, leaving 10 bases between. Here the CDR3 reads CASSESNRVNTEAFF. In DNA form, the CDR3 reads TGTGCCAGCAGTGAAAGTAACAGGGTGAACACTGAAGCTTTCTTT.

This chain links TRBV2 with TRBJ1-4; tentative D call: TRBD1 (6 bases). Looked up from germline, CDR1 is SNHLY and CDR2 is FYNNEI. With 0 bases removed from V and 10 bases from J, the gap between germline ends came to 15 bases. The CDR3 is 15 amino acids. The DNA of the CDR3 is TGTGCCAGCAGTGAAGCGGGGGGGCCTAGGGTAAAACTGTTTTTT. Translation: CASSEAGGPRVKLFF.

The chain recombines TRBV7-2 with TRBJ2-1; maybe TRBD2 (6 bases). The V gene lost 3 bases and the J gene lost 5 bases, with 20 bases spanning the gap. This CDR3 has 17 amino acids. In germline, CDR1 is SGHTA, CDR2 FQGNSA. DNA for the CDR3: TGTGCCAGCAGCTTGTACGGGGGAGCTATCCCCGACAATGAGCAGTTCTTC. It codes for CASSLYGGAIPDNEQFF.

CDR3 sequence (DNA): TGTGCCAGCAGCCCAAGTTTCGGGGTCGACGGCTACACCTTC. It encodes CASSPSFGVDGYTF. The gene calls are TRBV7-9 and TRBJ1-2, with D hard to call. The CDR3 runs to 14 residues. Germline V gene lookup returns CDR1 SEHNR and CDR2 FQNEAQ (reference sequence). V was clipped by 5 bases and J by 8 bases, with 18 bases between them.

The V gene is TRBV20-1, the J gene TRBJ2-7, with D perhaps matching TRBD1 (6 bases). Germline loops: CDR1 DFQATT, CDR2 SNEGSKA (reference sequence). The CDR3 is made up of 11 amino acids. V was clipped by 8 bases and J by 13 bases, with 21 bases between them. CDR3 in DNA: TGCAGTTTTTTAGCCAGGGGAAGCTTCTACTTC. Translating it yields CSFLARGSFYF.

This chain joins TRBV7-2 and TRBJ2-2; TRBD2 agrees at 10 bases. With 5 bases clipped from V and 2 bases from J, the junction kept 5 bases outside the gene matches. There are 16 residues in the CDR3. CDR1 and CDR2 (germline): SGHTA, FQGNSA. This chain's CDR3 is CASSLGLAVNTGELFF. DNA of the CDR3: TGTGCCAGCAGCCTAGGACTAGCGGTTAACACCGGGGAGCTGTTTTTT.

The chain couples TRBV5-6 to TRBJ2-7, with 9 bases that match TRBD2. CDR3 length equals 16 residues. Germline V gene lookup returns CDR1 SGHDT and CDR2 YYEEEE. After removal of 4 bases from V and 2 bases from J, the junction contained 10 bases not matched to a gene. This CDR3 reads CASSPSGGRAAYEQYF. Here the CDR3 DNA reads TGTGCCAGCAGCCCGTCTGGCGGGAGGGCCGCCTACGAGCAGTACTTC.

This clone has just a few counts. The chain recombines TRBV7-8 with TRBJ1-5, with D tentatively TRBD1 (5 bases). V shed 1 base and J shed 9 bases, with 19 bases lying between them. The CDR3 loop spans 16 amino acids. The germline V gene has CDR1 SGHVS and CDR2 FQNEAQ. CDR3 in amino acids: CASSLGGGAAKSPQHF. The DNA for the CDR3 is TGTGCCAGCAGCTTAGGGGGGGGTGCGGCGAAATCGCCCCAGCATTTT. The full variable domain, its missing parts supplied by reference TRBV7-8 and TRBJ1-5, is GAGVSQSPRYKVAKRGQDVALRCDPISGHVSLFWYQQALGQGPEFLTYFQNEAQLDKSGLPSDRFFAERPEGSVSTLKIQRTQQEDSAVYLCASSLGGGAAKSPQHFGDGTRLSIL.

The chain combines TRBV3-1 (or the pseudogene TRBV3-2) with TRBJ1-4; D ambiguous. Germline V gene sequence: CDR1 LGHDT, CDR2 YNNKEL (reference sequence). Trimming took off 5 bases at V and 5 bases at J, with 18 bases between the two ends. The CDR3 loop spans 16 amino acids. The CDR3 DNA is TGTGCCAGCAGCTCCCCCCACGAGCCCTCCAATGAAAAACTGTTTTTT. This gives the protein CASSSPHEPSNEKLFF.

A single count supports this clone. At one of its ends the junction is not consistent with the germline gene, which may arise from a read error. The rearrangement joins TRBV10-3 to TRBJ2-3; TRBD2 matches at 11 bases. From germline, CDR1 is ENHRY and CDR2 SYGVKD. The CDR3 spans 17 residues. In DNA, the CDR3 is TGTGCCACCAGTACGGGCAAACTAGCGGGAGTCACAGATACGCAGTATTTT. It translates to CATSTGKLAGVTDTQYF.

The chain employs TRBV30 and TRBJ1-2, with 8 bases fitting TRBD1. Germline CDR1 is GTSNPN and CDR2 is SVGIG (reference sequence). V lost 5 bases, J lost 8 bases, and 16 bases stayed unmatched. This CDR3 comprises 15 residues. CDR3 nucleotide sequence: TGTGCCTGGCGTATTTTACATACAGGGGGAAAGGGCTACACCTTC. Translated, it gives CAWRILHTGGKGYTF. Full variable domain (missing parts from reference TRBV30 and TRBJ1-2): SQTIHQWPATLVQPVGSPLSLECTVEGTSNPNLYWYRQAAGRGLQLLFYSVGIGQISSEVPQNLSASRPQDRQFILSSKKLLLSDSGFYLCAWRILHTGGKGYTFGSGTRLTVV.

This sequence joins TRBV4-1 and TRBJ2-7; 8 nucleotides agree with TRBD1. V trimming: 5 bases; J trimming: 1 base; junction bases outside the gene matches: 1. The germline V gene encodes CDR1 MGHRA and CDR2 YSYEKL. The CDR3 spans 13 residues. The CDR3 DNA is TGCGCCAGCAGCGGACAGGGATCCTACGAGCAGTACTTC. It encodes CASSGQGSYEQYF.

This chain links TRBV5-1 with TRBJ2-1; TRBD2 might be the D (6 bases). Germline CDR1 is SGHRS and CDR2 is YFSETQ. The CDR3 contains 16 residues. Trimming removed 4 bases from V and 0 bases from J, with 14 bases in between. The CDR3 coding sequence is TGCGCCAGCAGCAGTAGCGGAATTAGCTCCTACAATGAGCAGTTCTTC. Encoded protein: CASSSSGISSYNEQFF.

The rearrangement uses TRBV2 and TRBJ2-1, with a possible D match to TRBD1 (5 bases). This CDR3 contains 15 residues. The germline V and J ends were trimmed by 4 bases and 1 base, with 11 bases remaining between them. CDR1 and CDR2 from the germline V gene are SNHLY and FYNNEI. The CDR3 DNA reads as TGTGCCAGCAGTGTAACAGGAGTGTCCTACAATGAGCAGTTCTTC. Residues: CASSVTGVSYNEQFF.

The gene calls are TRBV12-2 and TRBJ1-2. TRBV12-2 is annotated as a pseudogene. The length of the CDR3 is 17 residues. CDR3 residues: CASRPLGIGSINYGYTF. The CDR3, as DNA: TGTGCAAGTCGCCCCCTGGGGATAGGGAGCATCAACTATGGCTACACCTTC.

The rearrangement links TRBV3-1 (or the pseudogene TRBV3-2) to TRBJ1-2; D may be TRBD1 (5 bases). Germline CDR1 and CDR2: LGHDT and YNNKEL (reference sequence). V was shortened by 1 base and J by 4 bases, with 16 bases between the two germline ends. There are 16 residues in the CDR3. The CDR3 region is CASSQGRGLQGYGYTF. CDR3 in DNA: TGTGCCAGCAGCCAAGGGAGGGGCTTGCAGGGCTATGGCTACACCTTC.

To note about this clone: The sample has other DNA sequences that encode this CDR3 too. V usage is TRBV18 and J usage is TRBJ2-7, with TRBD2 matching over 7 bases. V dropped 3 bases and J dropped 1; count of bases not matched to a gene: 3. This CDR3 is 14 amino acids long. Per germline, CDR1 KGHSH and CDR2 LQKENI. CDR3 loop: CASSPRAGSYEQYF. The CDR3 DNA is TGTGCCAGCTCACCGAGAGCGGGATCCTACGAGCAGTACTTC. The variable domain in full, completed from reference TRBV18 and TRBJ2-7, reads NAGVMQNPRHLVRRRGQEARLRCSPMKGHSHVYWYRQLPEEGLKFMVYLQKENIIDESGMPKERFSAEFPKEGPSILRIQQVVRGDSAAYFCASSPRAGSYEQYFGPGTRLTVT.

The chain joins TRBV11-1 to TRBJ2-3; D unresolved. Germline CDR1 and CDR2: SGHAT and FQDESV (reference sequence). Trimming took 4 bases from V and 2 from J, leaving 7 bases between them. CDR3 size: 13 residues. The CDR3 sequence: CASSSEYTDTQYF. The CDR3 DNA follows: TGTGCCAGCAGCTCGGAGTACACAGATACGCAGTATTTT.

In this sample, this clone turned up a few times. V gene TRBV6-5 combines with J gene TRBJ2-2; D is possibly TRBD2 (5 bases). CDR1 is MNHEY and CDR2 is SVGAGI in the germline V gene. The length of the CDR3 is 15 residues. Between the trimmed V and J ends, which lost 8 bases and 4 bases, there was a span of 17 bases. The CDR3 is CASSFGITGTGELFF. DNA for the CDR3: TGTGCCAGCTCTTTCGGGATCACGGGCACCGGGGAGCTGTTTTTT.

V is TRBV19 and J is TRBJ2-1; TRBD2 agrees at 10 bases. Germline CDR1 reads LNHDA; CDR2 reads SQIVND (reference sequence). Trimming at V came to 5 bases and at J to 4 bases, leaving 8 bases not matched to a gene. CDR3 length equals 16 residues. The CDR3 loop is CASSSEAGGGYNEQFF. The CDR3 DNA sequence: TGTGCCAGTAGTTCAGAAGCGGGAGGGGGTTACAATGAGCAGTTCTTC.

This chain links TRBV7-7 with TRBJ2-4; D possibly corresponds to TRBD2 (5 bases). Per the germline V gene, CDR1 is SSHAT and CDR2 is FNYEAQ (reference sequence). With 3 bases removed from V and 0 bases from J, the gap between germline ends came to 18 bases. The CDR3 loop spans 18 amino acids. CDR3 DNA sequence: TGTGCCAGCAGCTTTGAGTTGGGTCGGGGTGTAGCCAAAAACATTCAGTACTTC. Amino acids: CASSFELGRGVAKNIQYF.